What follows are 2 T cell receptor beta chains derived from one specimen sequenced in a study of identical twins. One entry per CDR3 protein results from TCRdb running MiXCR on the 5' RACE reads. This table holds hundreds of thousands of distinct CDR3 sequences, roughly 7% found once. This same sample was also taken into another study, of yellow fever vaccine responses in identical twins.

The sample was memory (CD45RO+) T cells sorted from blood. These TCRs come from a woman in her late teens or twenties in good health.

The rearrangement links TRBV7-8 to TRBJ2-5, with 7 positions matching TRBD2. This CDR3 has 15 amino acids. The J segment lost 5 bases and the V segment lost 1 base, leaving 7 bases of the junction unmatched. CDR1 and CDR2 (germline): SGHVS, FQNEAQ. Here the CDR3 reads CASSLGSTGGETQYF. CDR3 bases: TGTGCCAGCAGCTTAGGCAGTACCGGGGGGGAGACCCAGTACTTC.

This chain joins TRBV11-2 and TRBJ2-7; 7 bases line up with TRBD2. The CDR3 is made up of 16 amino acids. Looked up from germline, CDR1 is SGHAT and CDR2 is FQNNGV. J gave up 0 bases and V 4 bases, and 9 bases lay outside the gene matches. In DNA form, the CDR3 reads TGTGCCAGCAGCTACGGAGGGCAGCGGGACTCCTACGAGCAGTACGTC. Residues: CASSYGGQRDSYEQYV.